The TCR beta chain described here comes from a study of CD8 T cells in Susac syndrome. V lost 9 bases and J lost 11, with 13 bases in between. Germline loops: CDR1 LGHDT, CDR2 YNNKEL (reference sequence). This CDR3 contains 11 residues. Matched for age and sex, the controls were healthy donors. TEMRA cells were FACS-enriched, and CD8+ and CD4+ T cells were isolated negatively. With random hexamers, reverse transcription was performed on about 0.5 to 1 ug of RNA. immunoSEQ multiplex PCR amplified TCR beta CDR3 across 54 Vbeta, 13 Jbeta. Each CDR3 protein gets one entry after TCRdb re-called the immunoSEQ multiplex PCR reads with MiXCR. The profile shows about 210,000 distinct CDR3 sequences, 85% to 95% of them singletons.

The chain uses TRBV3-1 and TRBJ1-4; D may be TRBD1 (5 bases). The receptor was isolated from a human donor in good health. What was sequenced was CD4+ T cells from PBMCs. CDR3: CASRAGDKLFF. The CDR3 DNA sequence: TGTGCCAGTCGCGCCGGGGACAAACTGTTTTTT. Supplemented by reference TRBV3-1 and TRBJ1-4, the full variable domain reads DTAVSQTPKYLVTQMGNDKSIKCEQNLGHDTMYWYKQDSKKFLKIMFSYNNKELIINETVPNRFSPKSPDKAHLNLHINSLELGDSAVYFCASRAGDKLFFGSGTQLSVL.